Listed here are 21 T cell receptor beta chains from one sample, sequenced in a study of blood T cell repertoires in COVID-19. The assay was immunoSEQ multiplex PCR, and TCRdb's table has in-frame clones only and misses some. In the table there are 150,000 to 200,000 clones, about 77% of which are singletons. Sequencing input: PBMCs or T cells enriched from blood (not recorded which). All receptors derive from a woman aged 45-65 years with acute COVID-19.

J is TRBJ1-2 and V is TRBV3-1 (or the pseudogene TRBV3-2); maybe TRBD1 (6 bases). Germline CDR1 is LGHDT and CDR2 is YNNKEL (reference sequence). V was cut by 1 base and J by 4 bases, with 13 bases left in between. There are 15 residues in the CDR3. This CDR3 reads CASSQAQGTFYGYTF. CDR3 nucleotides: TGTGCCAGCAGCCAAGCACAGGGAACTTTCTATGGCTACACCTTC.

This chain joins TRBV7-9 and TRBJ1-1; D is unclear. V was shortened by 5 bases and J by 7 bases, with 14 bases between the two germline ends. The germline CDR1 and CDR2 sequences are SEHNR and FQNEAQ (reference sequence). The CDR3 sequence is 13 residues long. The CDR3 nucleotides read TGTGCCAGCAGCCCCATTTTTGGGAGTGAAGCTTTCTTT. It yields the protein CASSPIFGSEAFF.

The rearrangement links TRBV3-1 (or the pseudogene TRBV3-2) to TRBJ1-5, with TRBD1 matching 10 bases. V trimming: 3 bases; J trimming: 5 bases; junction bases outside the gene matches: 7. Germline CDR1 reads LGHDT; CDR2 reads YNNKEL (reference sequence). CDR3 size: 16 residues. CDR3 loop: CASSHKPGQGYQPQHF. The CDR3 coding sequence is TGTGCCAGCAGCCATAAGCCGGGACAGGGGTATCAGCCCCAGCATTTT.

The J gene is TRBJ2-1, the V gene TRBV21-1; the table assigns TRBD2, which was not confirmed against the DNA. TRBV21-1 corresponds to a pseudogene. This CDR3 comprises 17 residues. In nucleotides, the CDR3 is TGTGCCAGCAGCCAGGGCCCTCCTAGCGGGGGGGCCAATGAGCAGTTCTTC. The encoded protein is CASSQGPPSGGANEQFF.

The CDR3 sequence: CASSLDRAGITEAFF. DNA for the CDR3: TGTGCCAGCAGCTTGGACAGGGCGGGAATCACTGAAGCTTTCTTT. The chain uses TRBV7-8 and TRBJ1-1; TRBD1 matches 8 bases. The V segment lost 3 bases and the J segment 4 bases; nucleotides outside the gene matches: 7. The CDR3 totals 15 residues. CDR1 is SGHVS and CDR2 is FQNEAQ in the germline V gene. The variable domain in full, completed from reference TRBV7-8 and TRBJ1-1, reads GAGVSQSPRYKVAKRGQDVALRCDPISGHVSLFWYQQALGQGPEFLTYFQNEAQLDKSGLPSDRFFAERPEGSVSTLKIQRTQQEDSAVYLCASSLDRAGITEAFFGQGTRLTVV.

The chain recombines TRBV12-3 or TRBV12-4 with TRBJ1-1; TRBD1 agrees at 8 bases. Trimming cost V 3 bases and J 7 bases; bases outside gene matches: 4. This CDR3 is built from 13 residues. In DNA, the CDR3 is TGTGCCAGCAGTTTCAGGGGGCAGAGTGAAGCTTTCTTT. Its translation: CASSFRGQSEAFF.

Here the CDR3 reads CASSPTGTPDYGYTF. CDR3 sequence (DNA): TGTGCCAGCAGCCCCACCGGGACACCTGACTATGGCTACACCTTC. This chain joins TRBV5-5 and TRBJ1-2, with D possibly being TRBD1 (6 bases). This CDR3 has 15 amino acids. V lost 4 bases and J lost 3, with 16 bases in between. CDR1 SGHKS and CDR2 YYEKEE come from the germline V gene (reference sequence).

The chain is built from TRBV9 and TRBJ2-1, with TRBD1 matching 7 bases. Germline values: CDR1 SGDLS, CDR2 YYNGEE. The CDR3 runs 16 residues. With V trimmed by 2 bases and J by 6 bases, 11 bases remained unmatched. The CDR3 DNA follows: TGTGCCAGCAGCGTTACGACAGGGCGAGGCCCCAATGAGCAGTTCTTC. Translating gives CASSVTTGRGPNEQFF.

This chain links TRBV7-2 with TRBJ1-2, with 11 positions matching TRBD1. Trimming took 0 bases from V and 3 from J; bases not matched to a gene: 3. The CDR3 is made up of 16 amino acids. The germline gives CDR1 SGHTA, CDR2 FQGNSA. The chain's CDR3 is CASSLAWTGGDYGYTF. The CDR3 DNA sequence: TGTGCCAGCAGCTTAGCGTGGACAGGGGGCGACTATGGCTACACCTTC.

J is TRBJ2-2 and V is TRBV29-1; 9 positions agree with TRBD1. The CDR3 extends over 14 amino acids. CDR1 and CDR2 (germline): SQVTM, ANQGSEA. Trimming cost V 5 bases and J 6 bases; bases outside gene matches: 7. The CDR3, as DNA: TGCAGCGTTCCACAGGGGGCGTTTTCCGGGGAGCTGTTTTTT. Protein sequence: CSVPQGAFSGELFF.

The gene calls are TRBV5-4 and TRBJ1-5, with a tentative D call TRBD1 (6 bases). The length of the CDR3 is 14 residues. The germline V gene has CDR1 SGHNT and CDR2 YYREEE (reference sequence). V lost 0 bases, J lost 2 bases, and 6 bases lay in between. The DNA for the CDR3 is TGTGCCAGCAGCTTGGACAGGGGCAATCAGCCCCAGCATTTT. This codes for CASSLDRGNQPQHF.

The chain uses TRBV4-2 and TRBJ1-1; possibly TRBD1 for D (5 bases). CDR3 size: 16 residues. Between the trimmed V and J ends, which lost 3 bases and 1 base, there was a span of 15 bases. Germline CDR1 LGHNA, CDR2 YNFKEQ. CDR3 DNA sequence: TGTGCCAGCAGCCAGGTCGAGGCCGGGGGGAACACTGAAGCTTTCTTT. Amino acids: CASSQVEAGGNTEAFF.

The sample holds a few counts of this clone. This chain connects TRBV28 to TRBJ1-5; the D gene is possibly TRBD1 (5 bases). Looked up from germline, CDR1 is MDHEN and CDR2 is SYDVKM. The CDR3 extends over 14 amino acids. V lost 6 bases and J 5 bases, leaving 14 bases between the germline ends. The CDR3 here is CASRGPGGHQPQHF. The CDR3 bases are TGTGCCAGCAGGGGCCCGGGGGGACATCAGCCCCAGCATTTT.

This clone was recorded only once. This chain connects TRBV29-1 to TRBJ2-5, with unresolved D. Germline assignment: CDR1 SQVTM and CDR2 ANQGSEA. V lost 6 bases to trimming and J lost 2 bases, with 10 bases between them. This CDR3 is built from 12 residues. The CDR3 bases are TGCAGCGTGATGGTACAACAAGAGACCCAGTACTTC. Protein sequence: CSVMVQQETQYF.

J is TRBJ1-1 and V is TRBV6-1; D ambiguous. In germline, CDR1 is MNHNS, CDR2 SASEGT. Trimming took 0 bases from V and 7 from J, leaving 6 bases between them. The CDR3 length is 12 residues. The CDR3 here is CASSEAVGEAFF. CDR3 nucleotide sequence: TGTGCCAGCAGTGAAGCGGTCGGTGAAGCTTTCTTT.

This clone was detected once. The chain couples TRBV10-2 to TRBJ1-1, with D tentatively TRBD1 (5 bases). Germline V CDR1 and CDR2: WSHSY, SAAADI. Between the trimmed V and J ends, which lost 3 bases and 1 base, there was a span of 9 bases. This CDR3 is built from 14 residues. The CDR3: CASSDRQGNTEAFF. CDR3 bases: TGCGCCAGCAGTGATAGGCAGGGGAACACTGAAGCTTTCTTT.

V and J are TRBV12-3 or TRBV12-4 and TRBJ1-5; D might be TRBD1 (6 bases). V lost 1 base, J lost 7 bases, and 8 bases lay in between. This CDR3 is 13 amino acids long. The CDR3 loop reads CASSLGRGQPQHF. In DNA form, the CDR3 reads TGTGCCAGCAGTTTAGGCAGGGGCCAGCCCCAGCATTTT.

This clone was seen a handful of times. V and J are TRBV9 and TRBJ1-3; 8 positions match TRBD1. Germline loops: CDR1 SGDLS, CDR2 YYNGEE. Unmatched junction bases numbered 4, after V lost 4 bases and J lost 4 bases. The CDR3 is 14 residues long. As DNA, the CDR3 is TGTGCCAGCAGCCCCTGGGACAGGGGAAACACCATATATTTT. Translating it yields CASSPWDRGNTIYF.

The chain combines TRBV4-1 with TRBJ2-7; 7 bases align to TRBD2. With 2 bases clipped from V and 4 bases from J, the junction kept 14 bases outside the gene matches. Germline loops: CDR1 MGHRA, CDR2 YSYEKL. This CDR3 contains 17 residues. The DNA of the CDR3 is TGCGCCAGCAGCCAATATGCTAGCGGCCATGCTCCTTACGAGCAGTACGTC. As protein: CASSQYASGHAPYEQYV.

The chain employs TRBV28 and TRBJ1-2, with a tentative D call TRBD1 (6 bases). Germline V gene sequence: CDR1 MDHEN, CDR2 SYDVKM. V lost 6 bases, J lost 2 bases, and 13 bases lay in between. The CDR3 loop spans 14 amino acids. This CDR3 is CASRKQGSNYGYTF. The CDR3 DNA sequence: TGTGCCAGCAGGAAACAGGGTTCCAACTATGGCTACACCTTC.

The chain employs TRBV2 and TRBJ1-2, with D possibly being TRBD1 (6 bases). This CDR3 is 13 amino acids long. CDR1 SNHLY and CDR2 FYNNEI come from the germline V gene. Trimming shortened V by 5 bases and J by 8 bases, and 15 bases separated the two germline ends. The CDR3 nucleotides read TGTGCCAGCAGTACATCACAGGGATACGGCTACACCTTC. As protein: CASSTSQGYGYTF.